This TCR beta chain came from a study of shared clonotypes between healthy human individuals. This CDR3 is 18 amino acids long. Trimming took 3 bases from V and 1 from J, leaving 21 bases between them. Germline V lookup: CDR1 LNHDA, CDR2 SQIVND (reference sequence). Whole-study findings and limits: Investigators expected sequencing depth to affect clonotype sharing among donors.

Libraries were prepared by immunoSEQ multiplex PCR; TCRdb keeps only in-frame clonotypes and omits some of them. The sample records over a million clones, roughly 96% being singletons. This clone was seen a single time. What it recognizes is unknown. Sequenced: naive CD4+ T cells sorted from blood. As to subset: CD45RA+ positively selected. The source is a man younger than 40 in good health. J is TRBJ1-1 and V is TRBV19; D is ambiguous. CDR3: CASSIRRVFGPQNTEAFF. In DNA, the CDR3 is TGTGCCAGTAGTATTCGGAGGGTATTTGGACCCCAGAACACTGAAGCTTTCTTT.